The 17 T cell receptor beta chains below all came from one sample that was sequenced in a study of breast tumors, draining lymph nodes, adjacent tissues. TCRdb ran MiXCR on the multiplex PCR reads and lists one entry per CDR3 protein. Here the sample spans 200,000 or so distinct CDR3 sequences, 30% to 40% being singletons. Axillary draining lymph nodes of breast cancer patients supplied the node samples. Sequenced sample: axillary lymph node tissue. All receptors derive from a female donor with breast cancer. Some clones in this sample may be carry-over from other donors' samples.

This clonotype was seen many times. The CDR3 sequence: CASSLDRDSYEQYF. The DNA for the CDR3 is TGTGCCAGCAGCCTCGACAGGGACTCGTACGAGCAGTACTTC. The V and J genes are TRBV6-6 and TRBJ2-7, with a tentative D call TRBD1 (7 bases). The CDR3 extends over 14 amino acids. V was shortened by 6 bases and J by 4 bases, with 16 bases between the two germline ends. CDR1 and CDR2 (germline): MNHNY, SVGAGI (reference sequence).

This clonotype was recorded many times. The rearrangement joins TRBV12-3 or TRBV12-4 to TRBJ1-4; D unresolved. Trimming removed 6 bases at V and 10 bases at J, with 12 bases between. The CDR3 extends over 12 amino acids. The CDR3 is CASSPDFGKLFF. CDR3 coding DNA: TGTGCCAGCAGCCCCGACTTCGGAAAACTGTTTTTT.

This clonotype was recorded at least ten times. The chain combines TRBV5-8 with TRBJ1-2; the D is unclear. The V gene's germline CDR1 is SGHTS and CDR2 YDEGEE. The germline V and J ends were trimmed by 1 base and 11 bases, with 15 bases remaining between them. CDR3 length: 13 residues. Here the CDR3 DNA reads TGTGCCAGCAGCTTGTCCGCTGGGAAGATTTACACCTTC. This translates into CASSLSAGKIYTF.

Regarding this clonotype: A much more abundant neighbour one base away suggests this may be a read error. The chain combines TRBV28 with TRBJ2-5, with a weak D call TRBD1 (5 bases). CDR1 MDHEN and CDR2 SYDVKM come from the germline V gene. This CDR3 region has 13 residues. The CDR3 spells CASSSQGIETQCF. CDR3 DNA sequence: TGTGCCAGCAGTTCTCAGGGAATAGAGACCCAGTGCTTC.

The gene calls are TRBV15 and TRBJ1-6; D remains ambiguous. Trimming pared 4 bases from V and 7 bases from J, leaving 11 bases between. The CDR3 totals 14 residues. Germline CDR1 reads LNHNV; CDR2 reads YYDKDF (reference sequence). The chain's CDR3 is CATSKKPENSPLHF. For the CDR3, the DNA is TGTGCCACCAGCAAGAAGCCGGAAAATTCACCCCTCCACTTT. The full variable domain, with the rest looked up from reference TRBV15 and TRBJ1-6, is DAMVIQNPRYQVTQFGKPVTLSCSQTLNHNVMYWYQQKSSQAPKLLFHYYDKDFNNEADTPDNFQSRRPNTSFCFLDIRSPGLGDTAMYLCATSKKPENSPLHFGNGTRLTVT.

The chain recombines TRBV19 with TRBJ1-1; the D gene is possibly TRBD1 (6 bases). Trimming cost V 4 bases and J 3 bases, with 18 bases left between them. In germline, CDR1 is LNHDA, CDR2 SQIVND (reference sequence). The CDR3 contains 16 residues. The CDR3 protein is CASSTTYRVLDTEAFF. The CDR3, as DNA: TGTGCCAGTAGTACCACCTACAGGGTCTTAGACACTGAAGCTTTCTTT.

Ten or more counts support this clonotype. The rearrangement joins TRBV5-1 to TRBJ2-1; D remains unclear. The V and J ends lost 3 bases and 5 bases respectively, with 6 bases between them. The CDR3 sequence is 12 residues long. Germline CDR1 SGHRS, CDR2 YFSETQ. The chain's CDR3 is CASSWTNNEQFF. As DNA, the CDR3 is TGCGCCAGCAGCTGGACCAACAATGAGCAGTTCTTC.

The V call is TRBV7-6, the J call TRBJ1-6; TRBD1 might be the D (6 bases). V lost 3 bases and J lost 9, with 15 bases in between. From germline, CDR1 is SGHVS and CDR2 FNYEAQ. The CDR3 covers 15 residues. CDR3 protein: CASSLGGRGSSPLHF. The CDR3 DNA reads TGTGCCAGCAGCTTGGGGGGGAGGGGGAGTTCACCCCTCCACTTT.

This clonotype was observed at least ten times. The V call is TRBV19, the J call TRBJ1-2; 10 bases are shared with TRBD1. The CDR3 contains 15 residues. CDR1 is LNHDA and CDR2 is SQIVND in the germline V gene (reference sequence). Unmatched junction bases numbered 3, after V lost 3 bases and J lost 2 bases. The CDR3 DNA follows: TGTGCCAGTAGTATTTTGGGACAGGGGAACTATGGCTACACCTTC. Amino acid sequence: CASSILGQGNYGYTF.

Ten or more counts support this clonotype. The J gene is TRBJ2-1, the V gene TRBV7-2, with D uncertain. This CDR3 region has 12 residues. V gave up 4 bases and J gave up 15 bases, with 16 bases separating them. Germline CDR1 is SGHTA and CDR2 is FQGNSA. CDR3 sequence (DNA): TGTGCCAGCAGCTCTCCTGGTACTGAACCGTTCTTC. Its protein is CASSSPGTEPFF.

This clonotype was detected many times. This rearrangement joins TRBV6-2 or TRBV6-3 to TRBJ2-7, with a possible D match to TRBD1 (6 bases). CDR1 and CDR2 (germline): MNHEY, SVGEGT. The V end was cut by 6 bases, the J end by 2 bases, with 11 bases between. The CDR3 covers 13 residues. The CDR3 DNA reads TGTGCCAGCAGACGAACAGGGACCTACGAGCAGTACTTC. Translation gives CASRRTGTYEQYF.

Regarding this clonotype: A much bigger clone sits one base away, suggesting this may be a read error. The genes are TRBV6-1 and TRBJ2-3, with D hard to call. CDR3 size: 13 residues. V dropped 4 bases and J dropped 2 bases, with 7 bases sitting between them. Germline V lookup: CDR1 MNHNS, CDR2 SASEGT. The CDR3 loop reads CASSGPNTDTQYF. CDR3 nucleotide sequence: TGTGCCAGCAGTGGCCCAAACACAGATACGCAGTATTTT.

V and J are TRBV20-1 and TRBJ1-4, with a tentative D call TRBD1 (6 bases). Trimming took off 6 bases at V and 8 bases at J, with 22 bases between the two ends. The germline V gene has CDR1 DFQATT and CDR2 SNEGSKA (reference sequence). There are 15 residues in the CDR3. CDR3 sequence reads: CSAPTGPFLSEKLFF. CDR3 in DNA: TGCAGTGCCCCTACAGGGCCCTTCCTTTCCGAAAAACTGTTTTTT.

Ten or more counts support this clonotype. V gene TRBV20-1 combines with J gene TRBJ2-3; TRBD2 agrees at 11 bases. V lost 6 bases, J lost 0 bases, and 11 bases stayed unmatched. This CDR3 has 17 amino acids. Germline V CDR1 and CDR2: DFQATT, SNEGSKA (reference sequence). The CDR3 reads CSARGPSGGYSTDTQYF. For the CDR3, the DNA is TGCAGTGCGAGGGGGCCTAGCGGGGGGTATAGCACAGATACGCAGTATTTT.

This clonotype was found many times. The chain is built from TRBV30 and TRBJ1-5; D may be TRBD1 (5 bases). The V and J ends lost 5 bases and 4 bases respectively, with 12 bases between them. Germline CDR1 is GTSNPN and CDR2 is SVGIG (reference sequence). CDR3 length: 13 residues. The CDR3: CAWGQGGNQPQHF. The CDR3 region has the DNA TGTGCCTGGGGGCAGGGTGGGAATCAGCCCCAGCATTTT.

As to this clonotype: A much larger clonotype is one base distant, so this may be a read error. V and J are TRBV20-1 and TRBJ2-7, with 7 nucleotides matching TRBD2. J lost 5 bases, V lost 6 bases, and 16 bases had no gene match. The CDR3 runs 15 residues. The germline gives CDR1 DFQATT, CDR2 SNEGSKA (reference sequence). The CDR3 protein is CSADPYGGLGNEQYF. The CDR3 coding sequence is TGCAGTGCGGATCCTTACGGGGGGTTAGGGAACGAGCAGTACTTC.

Regarding this clonotype: Just one base apart from a much larger clone, this may be a read error. The chain has TRBV3-1 and TRBJ1-2, with 8 bases lining up with TRBD1. The CDR3 length is 16 residues. J gave up 5 bases and V 4 bases, and 12 bases lay outside the gene matches. Looked up from germline, CDR1 is LGHDT and CDR2 is YNNKEL (reference sequence). CDR3 DNA: TGTGCCAGCAGCCTAGGGGCAGGGGGCGATGGGTATGGCTACACCTTC. The encoded protein is CASSLGAGGDGYGYTF.